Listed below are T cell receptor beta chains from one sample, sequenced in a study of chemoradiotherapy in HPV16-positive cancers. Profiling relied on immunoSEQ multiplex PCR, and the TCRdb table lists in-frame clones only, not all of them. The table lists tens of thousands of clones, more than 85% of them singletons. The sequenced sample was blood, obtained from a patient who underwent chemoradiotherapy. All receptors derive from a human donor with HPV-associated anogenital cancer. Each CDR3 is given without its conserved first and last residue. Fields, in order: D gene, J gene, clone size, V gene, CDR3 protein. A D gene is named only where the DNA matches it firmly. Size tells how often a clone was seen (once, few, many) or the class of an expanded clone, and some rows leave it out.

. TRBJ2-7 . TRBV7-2 ASSLGWDDSYEQY
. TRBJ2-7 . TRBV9 ASSVLTGDEQY
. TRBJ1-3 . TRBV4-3 ASSQVSSGNTIY
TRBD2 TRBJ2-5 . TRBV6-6 ASSPGRVQETQY
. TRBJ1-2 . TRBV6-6 ASSAGVNYGYT
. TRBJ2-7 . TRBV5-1 ASSGRRDSLIATYEQY
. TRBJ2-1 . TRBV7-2 ASSLGEAESRF
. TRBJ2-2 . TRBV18 ASSPRSGAEAGELF
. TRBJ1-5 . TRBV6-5 ASSYSGGVNQPQH
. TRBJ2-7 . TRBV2 ASSEDYLSEQY
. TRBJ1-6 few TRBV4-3 ASSQDLEYRDSPLH
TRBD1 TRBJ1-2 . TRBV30 AWSIQGYGYT
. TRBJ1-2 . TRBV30 AWSVRREDPYGYT
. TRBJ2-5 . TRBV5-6 ASSFPGGALQETQY
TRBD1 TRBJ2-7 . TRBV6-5 ASRPDRRSYEQY
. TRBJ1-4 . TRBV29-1 SVKGRGVGEKLF
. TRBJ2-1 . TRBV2 ASGLGSYNEQF
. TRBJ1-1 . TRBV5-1 ASSLWWNTEAF
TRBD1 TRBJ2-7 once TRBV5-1 ASSEEVGQGPNEQY
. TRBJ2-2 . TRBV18 ASSPGTVGPTGELF
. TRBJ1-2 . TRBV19 ASRQSYGYT
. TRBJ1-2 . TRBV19 ASRIPRAAGYT
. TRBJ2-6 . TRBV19 ASSPRGYSGANVLT
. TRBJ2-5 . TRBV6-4 ASSRDPGETQY
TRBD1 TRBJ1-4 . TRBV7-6 ASSLGGTGEITTNEKLF
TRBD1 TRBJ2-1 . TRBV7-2 ASSDRTGSYNEQF
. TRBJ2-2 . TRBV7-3 ASSLQSLGTGELF
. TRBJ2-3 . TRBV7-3 ASSLPTGPSGTDTQY
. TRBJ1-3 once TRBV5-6 ASSLEMPGNTIY
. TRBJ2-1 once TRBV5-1 ASSEPAYNEQF
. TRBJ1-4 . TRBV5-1 ASSSATNEKLF
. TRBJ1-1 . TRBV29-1 SVMVGGPNTEAF
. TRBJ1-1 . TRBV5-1 ASSVTANTEAF
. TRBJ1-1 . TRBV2 ASSGEMNTEAF
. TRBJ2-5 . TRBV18 ASSPETALPQETQY
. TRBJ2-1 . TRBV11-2 ASSFSAGAGFSPEQF
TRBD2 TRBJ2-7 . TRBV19 ASSHAGGLAAEQY
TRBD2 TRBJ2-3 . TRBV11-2 ASSLVRGSRDTQY
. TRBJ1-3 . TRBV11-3 ASSLGNGNTIY
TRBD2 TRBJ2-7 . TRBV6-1 ASSDTGGPYEQY
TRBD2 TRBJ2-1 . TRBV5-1 ASSSRPSGTSSYNEQF
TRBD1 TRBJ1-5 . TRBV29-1 SVGGGQGGLNQPQH
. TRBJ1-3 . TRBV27 ASMRLGSGNTIY